This passage covers 29 T cell receptor beta chains from one sample sequenced in a study of blood T cell repertoires in COVID-19. The protocol was immunoSEQ multiplex PCR, while the TCRdb copy is restricted to in-frame clones and leaves out a portion. The sample includes 280,000 or so clones, nearly 90% of them seen just once. The sequenced sample was PBMCs or T cells enriched from blood (not recorded which). These receptors were obtained from a woman aged 50 to 65 who had been exposed to COVID-19.

This sequence joins TRBV18 and TRBJ1-3, with 7 bases that match TRBD1. With V trimmed by 2 bases and J by 2 bases, 3 bases remained unmatched. The CDR3 loop spans 15 amino acids. CDR1 and CDR2 (germline): KGHSH, LQKENI. This CDR3 is CASSPETGTGNTIYF. The DNA of the CDR3 is TGTGCCAGCTCACCAGAGACAGGGACTGGAAACACCATATATTTT. Combining the CDR3 with reference TRBV18 and TRBJ1-3 gives the whole variable domain NAGVMQNPRHLVRRRGQEARLRCSPMKGHSHVYWYRQLPEEGLKFMVYLQKENIIDESGMPKERFSAEFPKEGPSILRIQQVVRGDSAAYFCASSPETGTGNTIYFGEGSWLTVV.

The sample holds one count of this clone. The J gene is TRBJ1-6, the V gene TRBV14, with a tentative D call TRBD1 (5 bases). The V end lost 7 bases, the J end lost 0 bases, and 10 bases lay between the germline ends. The CDR3 contains 15 residues. The germline V gene encodes CDR1 SGHDN and CDR2 FVKESK. CDR3 DNA sequence: TGTGCCAGCACCTTGGGGGGCTCCTATAATTCACCCCTCCACTTT. Residues: CASTLGGSYNSPLHF.

The gene calls are TRBV4-1 and TRBJ1-2; 8 nucleotides agree with TRBD1. Germline V gene lookup returns CDR1 MGHRA and CDR2 YSYEKL. V lost 1 base and J lost 7; bases outside the gene matches: 11. The CDR3 spans 16 residues. The CDR3 bases are TGCGCCAGCAGCCAAGTCCCAGGACAGGGATTCGGTGGCTACACCTTC. Residues: CASSQVPGQGFGGYTF.

The chain joins TRBV4-1 to TRBJ1-6; D remains ambiguous. CDR3 length: 12 residues. V was trimmed by 5 bases and J by 6 bases, leaving 5 bases between them. CDR1 MGHRA and CDR2 YSYEKL come from the germline V gene. The chain's CDR3 is CASSSVNSPLHF. CDR3 nucleotides: TGCGCCAGCAGCTCAGTTAATTCACCCCTCCACTTT.

This chain links TRBV4-1 with TRBJ1-5; D is ambiguous. V was shortened by 1 base and J by 4 bases, with 11 bases between the two germline ends. This CDR3 has 15 residues. Germline V gene lookup returns CDR1 MGHRA and CDR2 YSYEKL. The CDR3 nucleotides read TGCGCCAGCAGCCAAGGTTCGCAGTTAAATCAGCCCCAGCATTTT. It specifies CASSQGSQLNQPQHF.

The V call is TRBV2, the J call TRBJ1-2; 12 bases agree with TRBD1. Per germline, CDR1 SNHLY and CDR2 FYNNEI. The CDR3 contains 15 residues. V shed 4 bases and J 7 bases; nucleotides not matched to a gene: 7. The CDR3 DNA is TGTGCCAGCAGTGGGGCGGGACAGGGGGCCGCTGGCTACACCTTC. Residues: CASSGAGQGAAGYTF.

This chain uses TRBV6-1 with TRBJ1-2, with no clear D. This CDR3 is 15 amino acids long. V lost 0 bases and J 5 bases, leaving 13 bases between the germline ends. Germline V gives CDR1 MNHNS, CDR2 SASEGT. In nucleotides, the CDR3 is TGTGCCAGCAGTGAAGCGCCGGGTCTGAATTATGGCTACACCTTC. Residues: CASSEAPGLNYGYTF.

The chain combines TRBV7-9 with TRBJ1-3; D gene unclear. V lost 4 bases and J 0 bases, leaving 10 bases between the germline ends. CDR1 and CDR2 (germline): SEHNR, FQNEAQ (reference sequence). This CDR3 comprises 15 residues. The CDR3 nucleotides are TGTGCCAGCAGCTCCCCCGGGGACTCTGGAAACACCATATATTTT. It yields the protein CASSSPGDSGNTIYF.

This sequence joins TRBV11-3 and TRBJ2-1; TRBD1 matches 8 bases. The V gene end was trimmed by 2 bases and the J gene end by 8 bases; junction bases not matched to a gene: 11. CDR1 is SGHNT and CDR2 is YENEEA in the germline V gene. This CDR3 comprises 16 residues. The CDR3, as DNA: TGTGCCAGCAGCTTATACGGGACAGGTTCAGGGGATGAGCAGTTCTTC. This translates into CASSLYGTGSGDEQFF.

The chain links TRBV30 to TRBJ2-5; TRBD1 is a possible D gene (5 bases). Germline CDR1 and CDR2: GTSNPN and SVGIG (reference sequence). This CDR3 has 14 amino acids. The V and J ends lost 3 bases and 5 bases respectively, with 16 bases between them. CDR3 coding DNA: TGTGCCTGGAGACCTGACAGCGTTAGGGAGACCCAGTACTTC. Encoded protein: CAWRPDSVRETQYF. Supplemented by reference TRBV30 and TRBJ2-5, the full variable domain reads SQTIHQWPATLVQPVGSPLSLECTVEGTSNPNLYWYRQAAGRGLQLLFYSVGIGQISSEVPQNLSASRPQDRQFILSSKKLLLSDSGFYLCAWRPDSVRETQYFGPGTRLLVL.

V is TRBV5-4 and J is TRBJ2-3; possible D gene TRBD2, 6 bases. The CDR3 length is 13 residues. Trimming took off 8 bases at V and 8 bases at J, with 18 bases between the two ends. The V gene's germline CDR1 is SGHNT and CDR2 YYREEE (reference sequence). CDR3 bases: TGTGCCAGTACCGGGACGGGGGTTGGTACGCAGTATTTT. As protein: CASTGTGVGTQYF.

The V gene is TRBV6-5, the J gene TRBJ1-3, with unresolved D. V dropped 5 bases and J dropped 3 bases, with 11 bases sitting between them. Looked up from germline, CDR1 is MNHEY and CDR2 is SVGAGI. This CDR3 has 14 residues. The CDR3 sequence is CASSPGIFGNTIYF. In DNA form, the CDR3 reads TGTGCCAGCAGTCCGGGGATTTTTGGAAACACCATATATTTT.

This chain joins TRBV27 and TRBJ1-1, with D perhaps matching TRBD1 (5 bases). Germline CDR1 reads MNHEY; CDR2 reads SMNVEV (reference sequence). Between the trimmed V and J ends, which lost 5 bases and 1 base, there was a span of 11 bases. The CDR3 consists of 14 residues. In nucleotides, the CDR3 is TGTGCCAGCAGTCCCCTTGACAGGAACACTGAAGCTTTCTTT. It codes for CASSPLDRNTEAFF.

V usage is TRBV27 and J usage is TRBJ1-2, with a tentative D call TRBD1 (5 bases). This CDR3 has 14 residues. The V and J ends lost 3 bases and 6 bases respectively, with 14 bases between them. Germline CDR1 and CDR2: MNHEY and SMNVEV (reference sequence). The CDR3 is CASSFSWGGNGYTF. Here the CDR3 DNA reads TGTGCCAGCAGTTTCAGTTGGGGGGGAAATGGCTACACCTTC.

The rearrangement uses TRBV4-1 and TRBJ1-4; TRBD1 matches at 9 bases. The ends lost 1 base at V and 6 bases at J; junction bases unmatched: 0. The CDR3 extends over 14 amino acids. Germline V CDR1 and CDR2: MGHRA, YSYEKL. CDR3 sequence reads: CASSQGTGDEKLFF. The CDR3 nucleotides are TGCGCCAGCAGCCAAGGGACAGGGGATGAAAAACTGTTTTTT.

The rearrangement joins TRBV10-3 to TRBJ1-6, with TRBD1 matching 9 bases. This CDR3 spans 15 amino acids. Trimming removed 0 bases from V and 7 bases from J; junction bases left unmatched: 1. CDR1 is ENHRY, CDR2 SYGVKD, per germline. CDR3 coding DNA: TGTGCCATCAGTGAGTCGGGACAGGGAAATTCACCCCTCCACTTT. Protein sequence: CAISESGQGNSPLHF.

The V gene is TRBV7-8, the J gene TRBJ2-7, with TRBD2 matching over 7 bases. Germline V gene lookup returns CDR1 SGHVS and CDR2 FQNEAQ. V dropped 7 bases and J dropped 0; count of bases not matched to a gene: 9. The CDR3 runs 15 residues. The CDR3 DNA sequence: TGTGCCAGCAACGTGGGGGGGTCTGTCTCCTACGAGCAGTACTTC. This gives the protein CASNVGGSVSYEQYF. Looking up the rest from reference TRBV7-8 and TRBJ2-7 gives the full variable domain: GAGVSQSPRYKVAKRGQDVALRCDPISGHVSLFWYQQALGQGPEFLTYFQNEAQLDKSGLPSDRFFAERPEGSVSTLKIQRTQQEDSAVYLCASNVGGSVSYEQYFGPGTRLTVT.

This clone has just a few counts. This rearrangement joins TRBV20-1 to TRBJ2-3; D unresolved. V lost 3 bases and J lost 6, with 4 bases in between. The CDR3 sequence is 10 residues long. Germline CDR1 and CDR2: DFQATT and SNEGSKA (reference sequence). The CDR3 is CSASSDTQYF. The CDR3, as DNA: TGCAGTGCTAGTTCGGATACGCAGTATTTT.

The V gene is TRBV5-6, the J gene TRBJ1-5; D is unclear. Per germline, CDR1 SGHDT and CDR2 YYEEEE. The germline V and J ends were trimmed by 4 bases and 5 bases, with 13 bases remaining between them. CDR3 length: 14 residues. CDR3 nucleotides: TGTGCCAGCAGCCACAGTCGAAAATATCAGCCCCAGCATTTT. Its protein product is CASSHSRKYQPQHF.

The chain is built from TRBV4-2 and TRBJ2-5; D might be TRBD2 (5 bases). Germline V gives CDR1 LGHNA, CDR2 YNFKEQ. The V and J ends lost 4 bases and 4 bases respectively, with 16 bases between them. The CDR3 spans 15 residues. The CDR3 DNA reads TGTGCCAGCAGCCCAAGGGTGGGCCGGGGAGAGACCCAGTACTTC. It translates to CASSPRVGRGETQYF.

The chain uses TRBV4-1 and TRBJ1-5, with 7 bases identical to TRBD1. The CDR3 sequence is 18 residues long. CDR1 MGHRA and CDR2 YSYEKL come from the germline V gene. Losses at the gene ends were 2 bases for V and 1 base for J; bases not matched to a gene: 11. CDR3 protein: CASSQSGTGDVSNQPQHF. The CDR3 bases are TGCGCCAGCAGCCAATCCGGTACAGGGGATGTAAGCAATCAGCCCCAGCATTTT.

The genes are TRBV28 and TRBJ1-3, with a tentative D call TRBD1 (6 bases). V lost 5 bases to trimming and J lost 4 bases, with 18 bases between them. Germline V lookup: CDR1 MDHEN, CDR2 SYDVKM. This CDR3 region has 16 residues. This CDR3 is CASSAPWTDLGNTIYF. In nucleotides, the CDR3 is TGTGCCAGCAGTGCGCCGTGGACAGATTTAGGAAACACCATATATTTT.

The rearrangement joins TRBV2 to TRBJ1-2; the match to TRBD1 covers 10 bases. Germline V gene data show CDR1 as SNHLY and CDR2 as FYNNEI. The V gene end was trimmed by 9 bases and the J gene end by 6 bases; junction bases not matched to a gene: 10. The CDR3 runs to 14 residues. Written as DNA, the CDR3 is TGTGCCAGGGCGACAGGGGGCGCAACCCATGGCTACACCTTC. This encodes CARATGGATHGYTF.

The J gene is TRBJ1-5, the V gene TRBV27; TRBD1 matches at 10 bases. The germline gives CDR1 MNHEY, CDR2 SMNVEV (reference sequence). J lost 2 bases, V lost 3 bases, and 1 base had no gene match. The CDR3 is 15 amino acids. Here the CDR3 DNA reads TGTGCCAGCAGTTTCGGGACAGGGGGCAATCAGCCCCAGCATTTT. Its protein product is CASSFGTGGNQPQHF.

This rearrangement joins TRBV11-2 to TRBJ1-2, with TRBD1 as a possible D gene (6 bases). This CDR3 spans 14 amino acids. V lost 5 bases, J lost 4 bases, and 14 bases lay in between. Germline lookup yields CDR1 SGHAT and CDR2 FQNNGV. CDR3 sequence reads: CASSPGGPSYGYTF. The CDR3 DNA reads TGTGCCAGCAGCCCCGGGGGGCCCAGCTATGGCTACACCTTC.

The rearrangement links TRBV18 to TRBJ1-3, with D possibly matching TRBD1 (5 bases). Germline loops: CDR1 KGHSH, CDR2 LQKENI. Trimming removed 3 bases from V and 5 bases from J, with 14 bases in between. CDR3 length: 15 residues. The CDR3 DNA reads as TGTGCCAGCTCACCGGGAACCGGGACTCGAAACACCATATATTTT. Translation: CASSPGTGTRNTIYF.

The V call is TRBV2, the J call TRBJ2-1, with TRBD2 identical over 11 bases. CDR1 SNHLY and CDR2 FYNNEI come from the germline V gene. CDR3 length equals 15 residues. V dropped 6 bases and J dropped 9; count of bases not matched to a gene: 10. CDR3 nucleotides: TGTGCCAGCAGGGTTAGCGGGGGGGCCGGCGGTGAGCAGTTCTTC. It translates to CASRVSGGAGGEQFF.

The V and J genes are TRBV10-3 and TRBJ2-1, with 11 bases identical to TRBD2. The CDR3 length is 15 residues. Germline V gene data show CDR1 as ENHRY and CDR2 as SYGVKD. Trimming took 10 bases from V and 4 from J; bases not matched to a gene: 9. CDR3 sequence: CATASTSGGYNEQFF. The CDR3 nucleotides are TGTGCCACGGCTTCAACTAGCGGGGGTTACAATGAGCAGTTCTTC.

The CDR3 DNA is TGTGCCAGCAGACCGACTAGCGGGGGCACCTACGAGCAGTACTTC. Encoded protein: CASRPTSGGTYEQYF. The chain recombines TRBV7-2 with TRBJ2-7; 12 bases are a match to TRBD2. The V gene end was trimmed by 6 bases and the J gene end by 2 bases; junction bases not matched to a gene: 5. The CDR3 totals 15 residues. Germline loops: CDR1 SGHTA, CDR2 FQGNSA.